Below are 9 T cell receptor beta chains sequenced from a single sample in a study of CXCR3-negative and CXCR3-positive naive CD8 T cells. Study-wide results and limits: When CXCR3-positive naive cells were set against CXCR3-negative naive cells, the former had more hydrophobic TRB CDR3s.

UMI-labeled TRB cDNA libraries were prepared by 5' RACE. Each CDR3 protein gets one entry in TCRdb, which reprocessed the 5' RACE reads and gives no DNA. This sample's table has about 150,000 distinct CDR3 sequences. Their antigen targets remain unknown. Sequencing used naive CXCR3+ CD8+ T cells from blood. This sample's subset: CD45RO-CCR7+CD27+CD95- naive CD8+ T cells expressing CXCR3 (TNR3+). The source is a human donor in good health. Some clones in this sample may be carry-over from other donors' samples.

The chain recombines TRBV6-5 with TRBJ2-3; TCRdb returns TRBD2, unconfirmable since there is no DNA. Germline loops: CDR1 MNHEY, CDR2 SVGAGI. The CDR3 is 12 amino acids. The CDR3 here is CATLGFPDTQYF.

The chain's CDR3 is CASSPGGANVLTF. This chain uses TRBV5-4 with TRBJ2-6; TCRdb gives TRBD1 as the D gene, but with no DNA this cannot be confirmed. This CDR3 contains 13 residues. Germline CDR1 SGHNT, CDR2 YYREEE (reference sequence). Supplemented by reference TRBV5-4 and TRBJ2-6, the full variable domain reads ETGVTQSPTHLIKTRGQQVTLRCSSQSGHNTVSWYQQALGQGPQFIFQYYREEENGRGNFPPRFSGLQFPNYSSELNVNALELDDSALYLCASSPGGANVLTFGAGSRLTVL.

The J gene is TRBJ1-2, the V gene TRBV5-1; with no DNA, the TCRdb D assignment of TRBD1 cannot be verified. Per the germline V gene, CDR1 is SGHRS and CDR2 is YFSETQ. CDR3 size: 15 residues. The CDR3 reads CASRLSGQGAGGYTF.

The CDR3 region is CASTPGTGSYHEQYF. This chain connects TRBV27 to TRBJ2-7; TCRdb names TRBD1, which stays unverified in the absence of DNA. The CDR3 covers 15 residues. The germline gives CDR1 MNHEY, CDR2 SMNVEV (reference sequence).

V usage is TRBV20-1 and J usage is TRBJ1-1. This CDR3 comprises 13 residues. Per the germline V gene, CDR1 is DFQATT and CDR2 is SNEGSKA (reference sequence). CDR3 residues: CSASRLMNTEAFF.

The rearrangement links TRBV2 to TRBJ2-7. This CDR3 is built from 12 residues. The germline V gene encodes CDR1 SNHLY and CDR2 FYNNEI. CDR3 amino acids: CASIEGAYEQYF.

The chain recombines TRBV7-9 with TRBJ2-1; with no DNA, the TCRdb D assignment of TRBD1 cannot be verified. This CDR3 has 15 amino acids. Germline V gives CDR1 SEHNR, CDR2 FQNEAQ (reference sequence). The chain's CDR3 is CASSARDTAYNEQFF.

This chain links TRBV28 with TRBJ2-5; as DNA is missing, the TRBD1 call by TCRdb cannot be tested. CDR1 is MDHEN, CDR2 SYDVKM, per germline. The CDR3 has 16 amino acids. CDR3 in amino acids: CASRPPRGQDVETQYF.

The CDR3 sequence: CAISETREGLAKNIQYF. The V and J genes are TRBV10-3 and TRBJ2-4; no DNA is available, so the TRBD2 call from TCRdb remains unchecked. CDR3 length: 17 residues. The germline CDR1 and CDR2 sequences are ENHRY and SYGVKD.